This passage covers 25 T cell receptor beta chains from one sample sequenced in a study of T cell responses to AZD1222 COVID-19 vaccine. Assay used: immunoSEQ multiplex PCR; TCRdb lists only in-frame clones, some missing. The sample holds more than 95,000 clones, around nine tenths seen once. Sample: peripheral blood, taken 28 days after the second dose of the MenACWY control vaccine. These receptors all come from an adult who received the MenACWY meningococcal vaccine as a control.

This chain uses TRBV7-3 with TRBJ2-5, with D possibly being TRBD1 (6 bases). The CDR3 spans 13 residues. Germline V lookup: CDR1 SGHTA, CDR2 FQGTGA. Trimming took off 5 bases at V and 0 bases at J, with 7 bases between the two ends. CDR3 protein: CASSQGNQETQYF. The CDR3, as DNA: TGTGCCAGCAGCCAGGGGAACCAAGAGACCCAGTACTTC.

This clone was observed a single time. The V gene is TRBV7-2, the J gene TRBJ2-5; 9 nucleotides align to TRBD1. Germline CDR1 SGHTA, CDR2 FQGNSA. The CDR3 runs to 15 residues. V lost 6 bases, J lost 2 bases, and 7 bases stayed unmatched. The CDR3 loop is CASSGQGKGQETQYF. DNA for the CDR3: TGTGCCAGCAGTGGACAGGGGAAAGGTCAAGAGACCCAGTACTTC. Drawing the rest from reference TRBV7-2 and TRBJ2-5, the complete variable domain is GAGVSQSPSNKVTEKGKDVELRCDPISGHTALYWYRQSLGQGLEFLIYFQGNSAPDKSGLPSDRFSAERTGGSVSTLTIQRTQQEDSAVYLCASSGQGKGQETQYFGPGTRLLVL.

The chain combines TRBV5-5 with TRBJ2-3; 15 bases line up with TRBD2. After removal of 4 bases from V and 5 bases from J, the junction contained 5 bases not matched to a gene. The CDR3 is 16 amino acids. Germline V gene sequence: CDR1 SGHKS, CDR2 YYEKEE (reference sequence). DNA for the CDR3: TGTGCCAGCAGCAAAGGACTAGCGGGGGGGCAAGATACGCAGTATTTT. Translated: CASSKGLAGGQDTQYF. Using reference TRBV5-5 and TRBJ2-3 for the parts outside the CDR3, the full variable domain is DAGVTQSPTHLIKTRGQQVTLRCSPISGHKSVSWYQQVLGQGPQFIFQYYEKEERGRGNFPDRFSARQFPNYSSELNVNALLLGDSALYLCASSKGLAGGQDTQYFGPGTRLTVL.

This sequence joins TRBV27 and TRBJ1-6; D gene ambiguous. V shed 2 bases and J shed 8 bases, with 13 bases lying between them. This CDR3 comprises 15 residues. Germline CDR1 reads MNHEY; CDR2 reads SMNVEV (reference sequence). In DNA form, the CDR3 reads TGTGCCAGCAGTTTACGAGATGGCCAGGATTCACCCCTCCACTTT. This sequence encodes CASSLRDGQDSPLHF.

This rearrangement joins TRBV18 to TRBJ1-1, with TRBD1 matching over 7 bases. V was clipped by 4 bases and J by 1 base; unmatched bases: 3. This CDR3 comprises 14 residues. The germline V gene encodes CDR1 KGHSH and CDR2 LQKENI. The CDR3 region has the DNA TGTGCCAGCTCACTACAGGGGACGAACACTGAAGCTTTCTTT. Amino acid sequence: CASSLQGTNTEAFF.

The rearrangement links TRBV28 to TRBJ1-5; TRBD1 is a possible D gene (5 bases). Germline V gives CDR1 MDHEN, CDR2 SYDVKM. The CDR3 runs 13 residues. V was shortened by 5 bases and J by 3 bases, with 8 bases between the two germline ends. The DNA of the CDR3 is TGTGCCAGCAGTCGACAGTCCAATCAGCCCCAGCATTTT. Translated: CASSRQSNQPQHF.

Here the CDR3 reads CASSRRPLEGDNYGYTF. The CDR3 coding sequence is TGTGCCAGCAGCCGCCGACCCTTGGAGGGGGATAACTATGGCTACACCTTC. V is TRBV3-1 (or the pseudogene TRBV3-2) and J is TRBJ1-2, with D perhaps matching TRBD1 (6 bases). Per the germline V gene, CDR1 is LGHDT and CDR2 is YNNKEL (reference sequence). V lost 4 bases and J lost 1, with 19 bases in between. This CDR3 region has 17 residues.

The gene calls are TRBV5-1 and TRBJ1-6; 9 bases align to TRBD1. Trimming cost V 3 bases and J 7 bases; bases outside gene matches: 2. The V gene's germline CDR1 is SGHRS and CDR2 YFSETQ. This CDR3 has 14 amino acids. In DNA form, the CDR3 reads TGCGCCAGCAGCTCCGACAGGGGGAATTCACCCCTCCACTTT. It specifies CASSSDRGNSPLHF.

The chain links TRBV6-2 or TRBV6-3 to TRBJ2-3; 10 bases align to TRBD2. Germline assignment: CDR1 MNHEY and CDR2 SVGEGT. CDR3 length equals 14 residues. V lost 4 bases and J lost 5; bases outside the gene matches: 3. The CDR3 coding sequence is TGTGCCAGCAGTTCACTAGCGGGGAGAGATACGCAGTATTTT. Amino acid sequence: CASSSLAGRDTQYF.

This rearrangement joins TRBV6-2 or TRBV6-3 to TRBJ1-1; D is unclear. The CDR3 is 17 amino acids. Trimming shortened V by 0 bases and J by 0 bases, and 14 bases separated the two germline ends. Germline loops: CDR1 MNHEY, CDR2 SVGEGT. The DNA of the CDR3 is TGTGCCAGCAGTTACTCGATGTCGGCGGGGATGAACACTGAAGCTTTCTTT. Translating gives CASSYSMSAGMNTEAFF.

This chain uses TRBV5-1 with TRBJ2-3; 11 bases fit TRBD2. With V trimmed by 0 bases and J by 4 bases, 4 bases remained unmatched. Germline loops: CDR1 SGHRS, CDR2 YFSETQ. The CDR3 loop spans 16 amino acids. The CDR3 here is CASSLVAGGPADTQYF. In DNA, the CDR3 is TGCGCCAGCAGCTTGGTAGCGGGGGGGCCCGCAGATACGCAGTATTTT.

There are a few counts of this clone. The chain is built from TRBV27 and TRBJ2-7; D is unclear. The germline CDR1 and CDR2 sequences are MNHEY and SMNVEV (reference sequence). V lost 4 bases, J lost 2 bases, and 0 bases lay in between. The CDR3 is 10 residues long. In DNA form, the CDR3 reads TGTGCCAGCAGTTCCTACGAGCAGTACTTC. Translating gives CASSSYEQYF.

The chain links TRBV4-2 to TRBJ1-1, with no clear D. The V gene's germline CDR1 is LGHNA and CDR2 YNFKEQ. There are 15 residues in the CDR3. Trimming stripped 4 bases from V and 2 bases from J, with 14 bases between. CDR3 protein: CASSRIKSGNTEAFF. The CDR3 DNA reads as TGTGCCAGCAGCCGAATAAAAAGCGGAAACACTGAAGCTTTCTTT.

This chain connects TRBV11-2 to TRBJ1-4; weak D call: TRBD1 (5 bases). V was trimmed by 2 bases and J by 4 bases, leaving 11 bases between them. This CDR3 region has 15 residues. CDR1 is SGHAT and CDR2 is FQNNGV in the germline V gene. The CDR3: CASSLQGIINEKLFF. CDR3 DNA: TGTGCCAGCAGCTTACAGGGCATCATTAATGAAAAACTGTTTTTT.

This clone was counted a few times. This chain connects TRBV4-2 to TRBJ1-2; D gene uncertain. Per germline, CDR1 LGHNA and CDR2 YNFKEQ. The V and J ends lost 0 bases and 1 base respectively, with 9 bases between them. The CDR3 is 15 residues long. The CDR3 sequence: CASSQDLTNNYGYTF. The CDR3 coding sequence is TGTGCCAGCAGCCAAGACCTGACAAATAACTATGGCTACACCTTC.

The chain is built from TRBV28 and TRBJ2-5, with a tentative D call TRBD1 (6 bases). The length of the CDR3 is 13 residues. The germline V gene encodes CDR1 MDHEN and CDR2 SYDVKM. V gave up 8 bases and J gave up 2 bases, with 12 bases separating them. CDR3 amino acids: CASQMDRQETQYF. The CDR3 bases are TGTGCCAGCCAAATGGACAGACAAGAGACCCAGTACTTC.

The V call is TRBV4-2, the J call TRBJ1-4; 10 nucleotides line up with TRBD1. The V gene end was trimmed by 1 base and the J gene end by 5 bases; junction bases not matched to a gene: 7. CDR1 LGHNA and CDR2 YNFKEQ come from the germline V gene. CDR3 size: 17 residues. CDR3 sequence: CASSQVGGQGGNEKLFF. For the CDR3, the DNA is TGTGCCAGCAGCCAAGTCGGAGGACAGGGGGGGAATGAAAAACTGTTTTTT.

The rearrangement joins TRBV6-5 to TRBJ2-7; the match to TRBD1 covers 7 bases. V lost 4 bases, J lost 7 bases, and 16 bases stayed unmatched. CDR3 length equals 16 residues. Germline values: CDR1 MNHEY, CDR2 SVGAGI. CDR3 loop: CASSLYGTDSPREQYF. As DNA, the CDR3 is TGTGCCAGCAGTTTGTACGGGACAGACTCCCCTCGAGAGCAGTACTTC.

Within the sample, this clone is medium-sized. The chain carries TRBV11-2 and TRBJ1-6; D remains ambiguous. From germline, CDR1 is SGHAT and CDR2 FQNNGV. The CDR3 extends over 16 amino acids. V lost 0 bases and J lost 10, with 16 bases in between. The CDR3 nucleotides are TGTGCCAGCAGCTTAGATTCCTGGGGTGTAGGGTCACCCCTCCACTTT. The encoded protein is CASSLDSWGVGSPLHF.

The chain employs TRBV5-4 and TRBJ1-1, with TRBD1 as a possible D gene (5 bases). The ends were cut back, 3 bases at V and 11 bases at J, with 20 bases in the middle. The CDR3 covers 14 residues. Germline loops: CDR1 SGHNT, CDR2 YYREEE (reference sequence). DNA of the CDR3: TGTGCCAGCAGCTCCCCCTCGGGGCCGGGGACGGCTTTCTTT. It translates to CASSSPSGPGTAFF.

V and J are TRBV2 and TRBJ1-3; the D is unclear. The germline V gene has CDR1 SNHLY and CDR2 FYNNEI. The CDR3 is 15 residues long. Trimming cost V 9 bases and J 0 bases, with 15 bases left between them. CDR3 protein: CASTGHVVSGNTIYF. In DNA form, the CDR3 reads TGTGCCAGTACCGGCCACGTGGTCTCTGGAAACACCATATATTTT.

DNA of the CDR3: TGTGCCAGCAGAAAGTGGAACGAGCAGTACTTC. Translated, it gives CASRKWNEQYF. The chain uses TRBV27 and TRBJ2-7; D unresolved. V dropped 6 bases and J dropped 5 bases, with 8 bases sitting between them. The CDR3 consists of 11 residues. Germline CDR1 and CDR2: MNHEY and SMNVEV (reference sequence).

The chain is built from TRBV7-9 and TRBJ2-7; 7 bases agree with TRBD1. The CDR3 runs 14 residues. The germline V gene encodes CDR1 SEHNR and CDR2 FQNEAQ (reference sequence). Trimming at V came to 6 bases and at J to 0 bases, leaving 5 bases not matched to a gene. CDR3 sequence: CASSTGAYSYEQYF. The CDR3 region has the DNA TGTGCCAGCAGTACAGGGGCCTACTCCTACGAGCAGTACTTC.

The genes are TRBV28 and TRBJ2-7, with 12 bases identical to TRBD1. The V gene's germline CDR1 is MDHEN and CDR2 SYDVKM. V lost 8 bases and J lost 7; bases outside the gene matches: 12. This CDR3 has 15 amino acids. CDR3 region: CASRDSGQGAWEQYF. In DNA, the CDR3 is TGTGCCAGCCGGGATTCGGGACAGGGGGCCTGGGAGCAGTACTTC.

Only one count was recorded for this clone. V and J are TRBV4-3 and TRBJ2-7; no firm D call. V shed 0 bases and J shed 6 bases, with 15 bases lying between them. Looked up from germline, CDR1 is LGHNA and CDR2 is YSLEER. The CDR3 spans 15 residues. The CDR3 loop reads CASSQDLRPKSEQYF. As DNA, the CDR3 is TGCGCCAGCAGCCAAGATCTCCGCCCTAAGAGCGAGCAGTACTTC.